These 29 T cell receptor beta chains originate from one sample sequenced in a study of regulatory T cells in long-lasting Graves disease. To make TCR beta libraries, researchers used iRepertoire HTBI primers and Arm-PCR of CDR3 regions. TCRdb processed the multiplex PCR reads anew with MiXCR; each CDR3 protein has one entry. The sample lists 300,000 to 400,000 distinct CDR3 sequences, over 15% occurring once. Time point noted: newly diagnosed GD, antithyroid drugs for less than 3 months. From RNA extracted from PBMCs, the TCR library was made. The sample here was peripheral blood mononuclear cells (PBMCs), taken at new diagnosis, from a patient treated with antithyroid drugs. These TCRs come from a female donor with Graves disease.

Many counts were recorded for this clonotype. The chain links TRBV18 to TRBJ2-1; D unresolved. V dropped 0 bases and J dropped 6 bases, with 6 bases sitting between them. The CDR3 has 13 amino acids. The germline CDR1 and CDR2 sequences are KGHSH and LQKENI. Written as DNA, the CDR3 is TGTGCCAGCTCACCACCGAATAGCAATGAGCAGTTCTTC. This translates into CASSPPNSNEQFF.

This clonotype was found many times. In DNA, the CDR3 is TGTGCCAGCAGCGTAGGGTCAGTCAACTATGGCTACACCTTC. Its translation: CASSVGSVNYGYTF. The chain recombines TRBV9 with TRBJ1-2; unclear D gene. Germline V gene sequence: CDR1 SGDLS, CDR2 YYNGEE. V lost 0 bases and J 2 bases, leaving 8 bases between the germline ends. This CDR3 is 14 amino acids long.

This clonotype appeared a few times. V gene TRBV20-1 combines with J gene TRBJ2-5; tentatively, D is TRBD1 or TRBD2 (6 bases each). The germline V gene encodes CDR1 DFQATT and CDR2 SNEGSKA (reference sequence). This CDR3 region has 15 residues. Trimming took off 2 bases at V and 2 bases at J, with 15 bases between the two ends. CDR3 DNA: TGCAGTGCTAGACCGACGGGGGCGGAGCAAGAGACCCAGTACTTC. This codes for CSARPTGAEQETQYF.

In this sample, this clonotype turned up many times. This chain links TRBV25-1 with TRBJ2-1, with 9 bases matching TRBD2. This CDR3 comprises 16 residues. The trim removed 2 bases at V and 5 bases at J, leaving 7 bases unmatched. Per germline, CDR1 MGHDK and CDR2 SYGVNS. CDR3 DNA sequence: TGTGCCAGCAGTGAAGTTAGACTAGCGGCGGACAATGAGCAGTTCTTC. Amino acid sequence: CASSEVRLAADNEQFF.

With respect to this clonotype: An end of the junction does not agree with germline; a read error may underlie this. The V gene is TRBV6-5, the J gene TRBJ1-4, with 8 bases identical to TRBD1. The germline CDR1 and CDR2 sequences are MNHEY and SVGAGI. The CDR3 sequence is 14 residues long. CDR3 nucleotide sequence: TGTGCCGGCAGTTTAGGACAGGGTAGTGAAAAACTGTTTTTT. It codes for CAGSLGQGSEKLFF.

About this clonotype itself: This may be a read error, as it is one base from a much larger clone. V and J are TRBV28 and TRBJ1-1; D is possibly TRBD1 (5 bases). The CDR3 covers 12 residues. Germline values: CDR1 MDHEN, CDR2 SYDVKM. Written as DNA, the CDR3 is TGTGCCAGCAGTTTATTGGGGGGGGAAGCTTCCTTT. This encodes CASSLLGGEASF.

At least ten counts were recorded for this clonotype. The V call is TRBV27, the J call TRBJ1-3; D ambiguous. Trimming cost V 10 bases and J 0 bases, with 13 bases left between them. The length of the CDR3 is 14 residues. The V gene's germline CDR1 is MNHEY and CDR2 SMNVEV (reference sequence). The CDR3 DNA follows: TGTGCCACCCGCGAGCGGAGCTCTGGAAACACCATATATTTT. It is translated as CATRERSSGNTIYF.

A few counts support this clonotype. As DNA, the CDR3 is TGTGCCGGTCGATTCCGGGACAGGGGGTACACCGGGGAGCTGTTTTTT. This translates into CAGRFRDRGYTGELFF. The gene calls are TRBV30 and TRBJ2-2, with 11 bases that match TRBD1. Looked up from germline, CDR1 is GTSNPN and CDR2 is SVGIG (reference sequence). This CDR3 spans 16 amino acids. V shed 8 bases, J shed 3 bases, and the junction held 11 bases outside the gene matches.

Ten or more counts support this clonotype. The rearrangement links TRBV29-1 to TRBJ2-3; maybe TRBD1 (5 bases). Germline CDR1 and CDR2: SQVTM and ANQGSEA. Trimming stripped 1 base from V and 4 bases from J, with 6 bases between. CDR3 size: 12 residues. CDR3 nucleotide sequence: TGCAGCGTTGAAGGGGGCGCAGATACGCAGTATTTT. It translates to CSVEGGADTQYF.

The table lists this clonotype with a few counts. The chain links TRBV6-2 or TRBV6-3 to TRBJ2-7, with a tentative D call TRBD2 (5 bases). Trimming removed 2 bases at V and 4 bases at J, with 6 bases between. CDR1 MNHEY and CDR2 SVGEGT come from the germline V gene. This CDR3 region has 12 residues. The CDR3 here is CASSYGRYEQYF. CDR3 nucleotides: TGTGCCAGCAGTTACGGGAGATACGAGCAGTACTTC.

This clonotype was seen ten or more times. The V and J genes are TRBV6-1 and TRBJ1-1; no clear D. The CDR3 is 15 amino acids. V lost 3 bases to trimming and J lost 4 bases, with 15 bases between them. Germline values: CDR1 MNHNS, CDR2 SASEGT. The CDR3 reads CASSERASRSTEAFF. In DNA, the CDR3 is TGTGCCAGCAGTGAGAGGGCCAGTCGGAGCACTGAAGCTTTCTTT.

The rearrangement uses TRBV7-3 and TRBJ2-1; possible D gene TRBD1, 6 bases. CDR3 size: 15 residues. Germline loops: CDR1 SGHTA, CDR2 FQGTGA. V lost 5 bases, J lost 0 bases, and 11 bases lay in between. The CDR3 region has the DNA TGTGCCAGCAGCATGATAGGGGGCTCCTACAATGAGCAGTTCTTC. Its translation: CASSMIGGSYNEQFF.

This clonotype has only a few counts. This may stem from a read error, because a much larger clone lies one nucleotide away. The chain uses TRBV5-1 and TRBJ2-3, with unresolved D. Germline assignment: CDR1 SGHRS and CDR2 YFSETQ. The CDR3 is made up of 11 amino acids. V was pared by 4 bases and J by 3 bases, with 3 bases between. CDR3 protein: CASSETDTQYF. The CDR3 DNA reads TGCGCCAGCAGCGAAACAGATACGCAGTATTTT.

This chain connects TRBV5-1 to TRBJ1-2; D gene ambiguous. Trimming cost V 0 bases and J 6 bases, with 9 bases left between them. CDR3 size: 13 residues. The germline V gene encodes CDR1 SGHRS and CDR2 YFSETQ. The CDR3 DNA sequence: TGCGCCAGCAGCTTGGCTAGGGCAGATGGCTACACCTTC. The encoded protein is CASSLARADGYTF. Complete variable domain (other parts from reference TRBV5-1 and TRBJ1-2): KAGVTQTPRYLIKTRGQQVTLSCSPISGHRSVSWYQQTPGQGLQFLFEYFSETQRNKGNFPGRFSGRQFSNSRSEMNVSTLELGDSALYLCASSLARADGYTFGSGTRLTVV.

The chain is built from TRBV7-9 and TRBJ2-1; TRBD2 agrees at 13 bases. In germline, CDR1 is SEHNR, CDR2 FQNEAQ (reference sequence). This CDR3 comprises 16 residues. V shed 5 bases, J shed 7 bases, and the junction held 8 bases outside the gene matches. In DNA, the CDR3 is TGTGCCAGCAGCCCCACGATGACTAGCGGGAGGAATGAGCAGTTCTTC. Translating it yields CASSPTMTSGRNEQFF.

This clonotype was detected only a few times. The CDR3 nucleotides read TGTGCCAGCAGCCAAGGACGGACCGGGACTAGCGGGAGGGGGGCCAACGTCCTGACTTTC. Its protein is CASSQGRTGTSGRGANVLTF. The chain combines TRBV14 with TRBJ2-6; 15 nucleotides align to TRBD2. The CDR3 has 20 amino acids. V lost 1 base and J lost 4; bases outside the gene matches: 8. Germline V CDR1 and CDR2: SGHDN, FVKESK.

This clonotype was detected many times. The V call is TRBV10-3, the J call TRBJ2-3; TRBD2 aligns across 11 bases. Germline CDR1 is ENHRY and CDR2 is SYGVKD. CDR3 length: 18 residues. Trimming removed 8 bases from V and 0 bases from J; junction bases left unmatched: 13. The CDR3 DNA is TGTGCCATCCTGGGAGAAAAGGCTAGCGGGGGGAGCACAGATACGCAGTATTTT. It codes for CAILGEKASGGSTDTQYF.

The sample holds many counts of this clonotype. The chain joins TRBV6-2 or TRBV6-3 to TRBJ2-7, with TRBD1 as a possible D gene (6 bases). Per the germline V gene, CDR1 is MNHEY and CDR2 is SVGEGT. V was pared by 6 bases and J by 6 bases, with 12 bases between. The CDR3 totals 12 residues. This CDR3 is CASSIGQSEQYF. Here the CDR3 DNA reads TGTGCCAGCAGCATTGGACAGTCCGAGCAGTACTTC.

This clonotype has more than one count but fewer than ten. The rearrangement joins TRBV28 to TRBJ2-2, with 7 bases identical to TRBD2. The CDR3 contains 15 residues. The J segment lost 5 bases and the V segment lost 5 bases, leaving 8 bases of the junction unmatched. Germline values: CDR1 MDHEN, CDR2 SYDVKM. Written as DNA, the CDR3 is TGTGCCAGCAGTCCGGGCGGGAGAAAAACCGGGGAGCTGTTTTTT. Its protein is CASSPGGRKTGELFF. Filled out from reference TRBV28 and TRBJ2-2, the complete variable domain reads DVKVTQSSRYLVKRTGEKVFLECVQDMDHENMFWYRQDPGLGLRLIYFSYDVKMKEKGDIPEGYSVSREKKERFSLILESASTNQTSMYLCASSPGGRKTGELFFGEGSRLTVL.

At least ten counts were recorded for this clonotype. The rearrangement joins TRBV2 to TRBJ2-5, with 11 bases fitting TRBD2. Germline assignment: CDR1 SNHLY and CDR2 FYNNEI. Germline trimming cut 6 bases from V and 2 bases from J; bases unmatched to any gene: 5. This CDR3 is 15 amino acids long. The CDR3: CASREGLAEQETQYF. The CDR3 DNA sequence: TGTGCCAGCAGGGAGGGACTAGCGGAACAAGAGACCCAGTACTTC.

Of note for this clonotype: A much larger clone differs by one base, so this may be a read error. The rearrangement uses TRBV19 and TRBJ2-3, with D perhaps TRBD1 (7 bases). Trimming pared 3 bases from V and 7 bases from J, leaving 20 bases between. Per germline, CDR1 LNHDA and CDR2 SQIVND (reference sequence). The length of the CDR3 is 16 residues. Written as DNA, the CDR3 is TGTGCCAGTAGTATGCAACAGGGGACTCAAACGAATACGCAGTATTTT. This gives the protein CASSMQQGTQTNTQYF.

This clonotype occurred many times. The chain has TRBV6-2 or TRBV6-3 and TRBJ2-5; D gene ambiguous. Trimming cost V 0 bases and J 1 base, with 6 bases left between them. The CDR3 sequence is 14 residues long. The germline V gene encodes CDR1 MNHEY and CDR2 SVGEGT. CDR3 region: CASSYSGIQETQYF. As DNA, the CDR3 is TGTGCCAGCAGTTACTCGGGCATCCAAGAGACCCAGTACTTC.

Regarding this clonotype: A much bigger clone sits one base away, suggesting this may be a read error. The chain carries TRBV27 and TRBJ2-3; 12 bases line up with TRBD2. Looked up from germline, CDR1 is MNHEY and CDR2 is SMNVEV (reference sequence). The CDR3 loop spans 13 amino acids. DNA for the CDR3: TGTGCCAGCCGCTCTAGCGGGAGGGATACGCTGTATTTT. Protein product: CASRSSGRDTLYF.

This clonotype was recorded many times. V gene TRBV20-1 combines with J gene TRBJ1-6; D is unresolved. V was shortened by 0 bases and J by 6 bases, with 15 bases between the two germline ends. Germline lookup yields CDR1 DFQATT and CDR2 SNEGSKA (reference sequence). CDR3 length: 16 amino acids. The CDR3 spells CSARDLGGMGNSPLHF. DNA of the CDR3: TGCAGTGCTAGAGATCTGGGAGGGATGGGTAATTCACCCCTCCACTTT.

This clonotype was seen repeatedly, ten times or more. The chain is built from TRBV7-9 and TRBJ2-5, with unresolved D. The CDR3 loop spans 14 amino acids. CDR1 and CDR2 from the germline V gene are SEHNR and FQNEAQ (reference sequence). V was trimmed by 1 base and J by 6 bases, leaving 12 bases between them. CDR3 sequence (DNA): TGTGCCAGCAGCTTAGAAGGCCCCCTCCAGACCCAGTACTTC. It codes for CASSLEGPLQTQYF.

The chain couples TRBV3-1 to TRBJ2-1; 8 bases align to TRBD1. CDR3 size: 15 residues. The V segment lost 2 bases and the J segment 6 bases; nucleotides outside the gene matches: 6. In germline, CDR1 is LGHDT, CDR2 YNNKEL (reference sequence). The CDR3 here is CASSQFGGTGNEQFF. CDR3 nucleotides: TGTGCCAGCAGCCAATTCGGCGGGACAGGCAATGAGCAGTTCTTC.

This clonotype was counted at least ten times. Here the CDR3 DNA reads TGTGCCAGTAGTATAGGTACAGGTCCTTCCTACGAGCAGTACTTC. This encodes CASSIGTGPSYEQYF. The gene calls are TRBV19 and TRBJ2-7; perhaps TRBD1 as D (5 bases). The germline V and J ends were trimmed by 1 base and 1 base, with 11 bases remaining between them. Germline CDR1 reads LNHDA; CDR2 reads SQIVND (reference sequence). This CDR3 region has 15 residues.

The chain joins TRBV18 to TRBJ2-2, with 9 bases identical to TRBD1. Germline-derived CDR1 and CDR2 are KGHSH and LQKENI. V shed 3 bases and J 6 bases; nucleotides not matched to a gene: 8. This CDR3 contains 16 residues. The CDR3 bases are TGTGCCAGCTCACCCCTTGGACAGGGGTCGGCCGGGGAGCTGTTTTTT. As protein: CASSPLGQGSAGELFF. Full variable domain (rest looked up from reference TRBV18 and TRBJ2-2): NAGVMQNPRHLVRRRGQEARLRCSPMKGHSHVYWYRQLPEEGLKFMVYLQKENIIDESGMPKERFSAEFPKEGPSILRIQQVVRGDSAAYFCASSPLGQGSAGELFFGEGSRLTVL.

To note about this clonotype: Being one base from a much bigger clone, this may be a read error. The V call is TRBV3-1, the J call TRBJ2-7; maybe TRBD2 (5 bases). The V end was cut by 1 base, the J end by 5 bases, with 18 bases between. Germline CDR1 LGHDT, CDR2 YNNKEL (reference sequence). The CDR3 spans 16 residues. For the CDR3, the DNA is TGTGCCAGCAGCCAAGGTATGTCCCTAGCTTCCCACGAGCAGTACTTC. Its protein is CASSQGMSLASHEQYF.